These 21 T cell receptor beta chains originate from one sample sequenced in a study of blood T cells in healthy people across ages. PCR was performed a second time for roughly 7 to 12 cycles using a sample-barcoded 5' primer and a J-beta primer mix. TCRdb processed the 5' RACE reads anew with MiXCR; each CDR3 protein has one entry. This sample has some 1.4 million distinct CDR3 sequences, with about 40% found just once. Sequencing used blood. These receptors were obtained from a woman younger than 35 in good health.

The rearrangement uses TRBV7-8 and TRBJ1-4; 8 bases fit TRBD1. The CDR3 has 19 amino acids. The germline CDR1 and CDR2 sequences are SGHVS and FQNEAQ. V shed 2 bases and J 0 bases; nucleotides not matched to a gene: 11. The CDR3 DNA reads TGTGCCAGCAGCTTACCCGCAGGACAGGGTTCGGCAACTAATGAAAAACTGTTTTTT. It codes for CASSLPAGQGSATNEKLFF.

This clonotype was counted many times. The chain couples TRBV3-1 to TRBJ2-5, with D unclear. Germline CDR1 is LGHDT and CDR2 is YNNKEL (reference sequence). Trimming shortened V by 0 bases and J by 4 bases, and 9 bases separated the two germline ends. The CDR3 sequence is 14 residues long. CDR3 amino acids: CASSQDKGRETQYF. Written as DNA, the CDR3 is TGTGCCAGCAGCCAAGATAAGGGAAGAGAGACCCAGTACTTC.

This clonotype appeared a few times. DNA for the CDR3: TGTGCCAGCAGCCTTGCGACGGGCCAACTCGGGGACACTGAAGCTTTCTTT. It is translated as CASSLATGQLGDTEAFF. This chain connects TRBV7-9 to TRBJ1-1; D ambiguous. The CDR3 extends over 17 amino acids. Germline V lookup: CDR1 SEHNR, CDR2 FQNEAQ (reference sequence). Trimming removed 5 bases from V and 3 bases from J, with 22 bases in between.

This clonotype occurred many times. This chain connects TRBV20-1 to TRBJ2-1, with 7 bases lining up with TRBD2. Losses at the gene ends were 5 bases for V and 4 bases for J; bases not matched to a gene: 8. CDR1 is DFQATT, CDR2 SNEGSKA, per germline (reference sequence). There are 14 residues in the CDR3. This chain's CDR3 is CSAPFPREYNEQFF. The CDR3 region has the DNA TGCAGTGCTCCATTCCCGCGGGAGTACAATGAGCAGTTCTTC.

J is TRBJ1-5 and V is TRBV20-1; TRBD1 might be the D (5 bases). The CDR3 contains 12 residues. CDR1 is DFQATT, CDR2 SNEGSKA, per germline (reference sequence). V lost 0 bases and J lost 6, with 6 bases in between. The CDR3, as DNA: TGCAGTGCTAGAGAGGGGGGTCAGCCCCAGCATTTT. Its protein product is CSAREGGQPQHF.

The CDR3 loop is CASSQDGTANGYTF. DNA of the CDR3: TGTGCCAGCAGCCAAGATGGGACAGCAAATGGCTACACCTTC. The rearrangement joins TRBV14 to TRBJ1-2; 7 bases are a match to TRBD1. The V gene's germline CDR1 is SGHDN and CDR2 FVKESK. V lost 0 bases to trimming and J lost 6 bases; unmatched junction nucleotides: 4. The CDR3 contains 14 residues. The complete variable domain, with remaining parts taken from reference TRBV14 and TRBJ1-2, reads EAGVTQFPSHSVIEKGQTVTLRCDPISGHDNLYWYRRVMGKEIKFLLHFVKESKQDESGMPNNRFLAERTGGTYSTLKVQPAELEDSGVYFCASSQDGTANGYTFGSGTRLTVV.

Here the CDR3 reads CASSPWTSGGVRSEQFF. The DNA of the CDR3 is TGTGCCAGCAGCCCTTGGACTAGCGGGGGAGTCAGGAGTGAGCAGTTCTTC. The chain is built from TRBV7-8 and TRBJ2-1, with 13 bases matching TRBD2. This CDR3 region has 17 residues. V was clipped by 5 bases and J by 9 bases; unmatched bases: 13. Germline V gene sequence: CDR1 SGHVS, CDR2 FQNEAQ. The variable domain in full, completed from reference TRBV7-8 and TRBJ2-1, reads GAGVSQSPRYKVAKRGQDVALRCDPISGHVSLFWYQQALGQGPEFLTYFQNEAQLDKSGLPSDRFFAERPEGSVSTLKIQRTQQEDSAVYLCASSPWTSGGVRSEQFFGPGTRLTVL.

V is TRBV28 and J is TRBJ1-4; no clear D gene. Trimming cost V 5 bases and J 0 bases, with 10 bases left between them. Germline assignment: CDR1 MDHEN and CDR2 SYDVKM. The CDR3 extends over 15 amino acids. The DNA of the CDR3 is TGTGCCAGCAGTCCCGGAGAGGCAACTAATGAAAAACTGTTTTTT. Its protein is CASSPGEATNEKLFF.

The CDR3 DNA follows: TGTGCCAGCAGCCCCTCCGGACAGGCCAACTATGGCTACACCTTC. Its protein product is CASSPSGQANYGYTF. The chain links TRBV7-3 to TRBJ1-2, with TRBD1 matching 7 bases. The trim removed 5 bases at V and 2 bases at J, leaving 8 bases unmatched. Germline-derived CDR1 and CDR2 are SGHTA and FQGTGA. This CDR3 contains 15 residues.

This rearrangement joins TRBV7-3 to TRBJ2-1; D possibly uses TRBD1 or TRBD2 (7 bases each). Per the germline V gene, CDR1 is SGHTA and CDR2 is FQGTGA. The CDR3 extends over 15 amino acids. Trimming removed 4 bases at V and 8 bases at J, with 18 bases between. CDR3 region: CASSSQGGVWDEQFF. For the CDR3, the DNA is TGTGCCAGCAGCTCTCAGGGGGGGGTCTGGGATGAGCAGTTCTTC.

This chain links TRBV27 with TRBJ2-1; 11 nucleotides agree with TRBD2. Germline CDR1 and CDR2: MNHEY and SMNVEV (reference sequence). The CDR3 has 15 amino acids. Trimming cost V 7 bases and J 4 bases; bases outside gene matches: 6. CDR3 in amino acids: CASMTSGAKYNEQFF. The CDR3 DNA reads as TGTGCCAGCATGACTAGCGGGGCGAAATACAATGAGCAGTTCTTC.

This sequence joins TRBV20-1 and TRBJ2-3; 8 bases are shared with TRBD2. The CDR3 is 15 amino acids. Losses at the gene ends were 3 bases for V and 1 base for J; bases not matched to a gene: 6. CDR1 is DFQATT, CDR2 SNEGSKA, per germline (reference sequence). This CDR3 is CSASGSGIGTDTQYF. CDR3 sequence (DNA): TGCAGTGCTAGTGGTAGCGGGATAGGCACAGATACGCAGTATTTT.

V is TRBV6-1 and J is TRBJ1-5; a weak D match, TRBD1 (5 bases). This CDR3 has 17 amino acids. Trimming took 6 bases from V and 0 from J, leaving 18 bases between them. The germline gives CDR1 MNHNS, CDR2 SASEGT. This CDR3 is CASRRPDTLDSNQPQHF. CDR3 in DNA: TGTGCCAGCAGACGTCCGGACACGCTTGATAGCAATCAGCCCCAGCATTTT.

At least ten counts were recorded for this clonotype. DNA for the CDR3: TGTGCCAGCAGTTTAAACAGGGCTGGGGCCAACGTCCTGACTTTC. Residues: CASSLNRAGANVLTF. The J gene is TRBJ2-6, the V gene TRBV27, with D perhaps TRBD1 (6 bases). This CDR3 is built from 15 residues. In germline, CDR1 is MNHEY, CDR2 SMNVEV (reference sequence). Deletions cut 2 bases from V and 2 bases from J, with 7 bases between.

The CDR3 region has the DNA TGTGCCAGCACCCCTTTCTGGGGACAGGGGGATGCCTATGGCTACACCTTC. Encoded protein: CASTPFWGQGDAYGYTF. The V and J genes are TRBV6-5 and TRBJ1-2; 11 nucleotides line up with TRBD1. CDR3 length equals 17 residues. V lost 7 bases and J lost 4; bases outside the gene matches: 14. Germline V gives CDR1 MNHEY, CDR2 SVGAGI.

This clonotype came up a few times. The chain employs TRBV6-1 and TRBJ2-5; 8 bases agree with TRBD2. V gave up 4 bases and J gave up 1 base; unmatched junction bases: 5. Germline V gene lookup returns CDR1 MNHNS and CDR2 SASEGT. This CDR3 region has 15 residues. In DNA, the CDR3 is TGTGCCAGCAGTGGACAGCGGGGGTCCCAAGAGACCCAGTACTTC. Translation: CASSGQRGSQETQYF.

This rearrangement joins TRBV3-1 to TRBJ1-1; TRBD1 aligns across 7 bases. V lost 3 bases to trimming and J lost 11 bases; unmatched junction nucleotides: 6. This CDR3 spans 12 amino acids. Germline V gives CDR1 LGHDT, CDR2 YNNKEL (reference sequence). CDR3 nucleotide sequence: TGTGCCAGCAGCCAGAGGGGGCTAGATGCTTTCTTT. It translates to CASSQRGLDAFF.

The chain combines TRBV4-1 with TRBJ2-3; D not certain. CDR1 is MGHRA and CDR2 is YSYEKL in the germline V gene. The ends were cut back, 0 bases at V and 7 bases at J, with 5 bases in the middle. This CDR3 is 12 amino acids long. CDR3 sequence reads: CASSQDSHTQYF. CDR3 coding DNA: TGCGCCAGCAGCCAAGATTCTCATACGCAGTATTTT.

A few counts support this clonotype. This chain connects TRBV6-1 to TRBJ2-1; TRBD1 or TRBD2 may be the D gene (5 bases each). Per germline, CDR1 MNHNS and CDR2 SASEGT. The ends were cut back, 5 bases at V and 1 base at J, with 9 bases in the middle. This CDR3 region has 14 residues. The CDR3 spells CASSPWGSYNEQFF. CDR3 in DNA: TGTGCCAGCAGTCCCTGGGGGTCCTACAATGAGCAGTTCTTC.

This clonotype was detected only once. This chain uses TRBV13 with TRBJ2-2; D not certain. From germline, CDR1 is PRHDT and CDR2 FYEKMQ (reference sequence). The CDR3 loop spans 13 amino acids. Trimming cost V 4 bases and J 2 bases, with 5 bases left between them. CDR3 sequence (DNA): TGTGCCAGCAGCTCCTATAACACCGGGGAGCTGTTTTTT. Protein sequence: CASSSYNTGELFF. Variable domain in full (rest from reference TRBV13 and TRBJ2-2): AAGVIQSPRHLIKEKRETATLKCYPIPRHDTVYWYQQGPGQDPQFLISFYEKMQSDKGSIPDRFSAQQFSDYHSELNMSSLELGDSALYFCASSSYNTGELFFGEGSRLTVL.

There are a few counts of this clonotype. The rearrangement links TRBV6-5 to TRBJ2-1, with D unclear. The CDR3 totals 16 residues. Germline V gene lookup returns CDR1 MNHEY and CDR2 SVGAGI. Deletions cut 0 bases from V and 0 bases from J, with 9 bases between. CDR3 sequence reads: CASSYSTSPSYNEQFF. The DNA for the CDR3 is TGTGCCAGCAGTTACTCGACGTCCCCCTCCTACAATGAGCAGTTCTTC.